A selection of T cell receptor beta chains follows, all from one sample in a study of shared clonotypes between healthy human individuals. Libraries were prepared by immunoSEQ multiplex PCR; TCRdb keeps only in-frame clonotypes and omits some of them. This table holds about 2.3 million clones, 85% to 95% found once. Material: naive CD4+ T cells from PBMCs. These receptor sequences come from a man younger than 35 in good health. Some clones in this sample may be carry-over from other donors' samples. Both conserved end residues are part of each CDR3. The order of the fields is V gene, J gene, CDR3 protein.

v_gene: TRBV5-1; j_gene: TRBJ2-2; CDR3aa: CASSLDAGPNTGELFF
v_gene: TRBV9; j_gene: TRBJ2-7; CDR3aa: CASSGVSPTGNVHEQYF
v_gene: TRBV19; j_gene: TRBJ1-2; CDR3aa: CASNPGRWGTYGYTF
v_gene: TRBV25-1; j_gene: TRBJ1-4; CDR3aa: CASSDWSFNEKLFF
v_gene: TRBV11-2; j_gene: TRBJ1-1; CDR3aa: CASSSTRGVLEAFF
v_gene: TRBV7-9; j_gene: TRBJ2-2; CDR3aa: CASSLMVGGVANTGELFF
v_gene: TRBV19; j_gene: TRBJ1-4; CDR3aa: CASTGRKNEKLFF
v_gene: TRBV5-1; j_gene: TRBJ1-4; CDR3aa: CASSLVGESGEKLFF
v_gene: TRBV19; j_gene: TRBJ2-5; CDR3aa: CASSSGLAGSQETQYF
v_gene: TRBV28; j_gene: TRBJ1-1; CDR3aa: CASSQSGGTEAFF
v_gene: TRBV4-2; j_gene: TRBJ2-7; CDR3aa: CASSQDLGSYEQYF
v_gene: TRBV7-2; j_gene: TRBJ1-1; CDR3aa: CASSARGQYPKGAFF
v_gene: TRBV5-4; j_gene: TRBJ1-4; CDR3aa: CASRGGPNEKLFF
v_gene: TRBV4-2; j_gene: TRBJ2-7; CDR3aa: CASSQDPSGIGYEQYF
v_gene: TRBV2; j_gene: TRBJ2-1; CDR3aa: CASRSGLTSLAGQEQFF
v_gene: TRBV20-1; j_gene: TRBJ1-1; CDR3aa: CSAGRGAEAFF
v_gene: TRBV5-1; j_gene: TRBJ2-7; CDR3aa: CASSLSGTGWSEQYF
v_gene: TRBV4-2; j_gene: TRBJ1-2; CDR3aa: CASTSPDGGHMGYTF
v_gene: TRBV2; j_gene: TRBJ2-4; CDR3aa: CASSEQDSTKNIQYF
v_gene: TRBV27; j_gene: TRBJ2-3; CDR3aa: CASSPPGGNTDTQYF
v_gene: TRBV13; j_gene: TRBJ2-2; CDR3aa: CASSSPLAGEDTGELFF
v_gene: TRBV18; j_gene: TRBJ2-1; CDR3aa: CASSPPGGRIANEQFF
v_gene: TRBV29-1; j_gene: TRBJ2-1; CDR3aa: CSVEGPLYPTNEQFF
v_gene: TRBV2; j_gene: TRBJ2-4; CDR3aa: CASSPGLAGVLIQYF
v_gene: TRBV4-1; j_gene: TRBJ2-7; CDR3aa: CASSQDGTRTYEQYF
v_gene: TRBV7-3; j_gene: TRBJ2-7; CDR3aa: CASSLMGQAHEEQYF
v_gene: TRBV5-5; j_gene: TRBJ2-5; CDR3aa: CASSLVVGSETQYF
v_gene: TRBV28; j_gene: TRBJ2-7; CDR3aa: CASSLTPREQYF
v_gene: TRBV7-2; j_gene: TRBJ1-1; CDR3aa: CASSADRAKFRMNTEAFF
v_gene: TRBV28; j_gene: TRBJ2-7; CDR3aa: CASSPQVYEQYF
v_gene: TRBV5-1; j_gene: TRBJ1-3; CDR3aa: CASSLSPRWSSGNTIYF
v_gene: TRBV14; j_gene: TRBJ1-4; CDR3aa: CASSGRDRSNEKLFF
v_gene: TRBV6-1; j_gene: TRBJ1-5; CDR3aa: CASSEVRWGADQPQHF
v_gene: TRBV5-8; j_gene: TRBJ1-1; CDR3aa: CASSLVSGTAFF
v_gene: TRBV19; j_gene: TRBJ1-3; CDR3aa: CASTRTYDTIYF
v_gene: TRBV10-3; j_gene: TRBJ1-5; CDR3aa: CATTRDINQPQHF
v_gene: TRBV18; j_gene: TRBJ1-2; CDR3aa: CASSPSREVYGYTF
v_gene: TRBV5-1; j_gene: TRBJ1-2; CDR3aa: CASSPETESNYGYTF
v_gene: TRBV28; j_gene: TRBJ2-7; CDR3aa: CASSFSWRESSYEQYF
v_gene: TRBV5-1; j_gene: TRBJ1-2; CDR3aa: CASRPPGGDAYGYTF
v_gene: TRBV13; j_gene: TRBJ1-2; CDR3aa: CASSSVNYGYTF
v_gene: TRBV19; j_gene: TRBJ2-7; CDR3aa: CASSMQGGAGYEQYF
v_gene: TRBV27; j_gene: TRBJ2-7; CDR3aa: CASSLSMSLGWSYEQYF
v_gene: TRBV28; j_gene: TRBJ2-7; CDR3aa: CASSKGRYEQYF
v_gene: TRBV5-4; j_gene: TRBJ2-3; CDR3aa: CASSSLRGPDTQYF
v_gene: TRBV27; j_gene: TRBJ2-1; CDR3aa: CASSVSGGNEQFF
v_gene: TRBV5-1; j_gene: TRBJ1-5; CDR3aa: CASSLDGRVEAQPQHF
v_gene: TRBV11-3; j_gene: TRBJ2-3; CDR3aa: CASSRGLAADTQYF
v_gene: TRBV7-7; j_gene: TRBJ2-1; CDR3aa: CASSPTLVFNEQFF
v_gene: TRBV6-1; j_gene: TRBJ2-7; CDR3aa: CASSEDRAEQYF
v_gene: TRBV5-1; j_gene: TRBJ1-1; CDR3aa: CASSLTGGWTEAFF
v_gene: TRBV5-4; j_gene: TRBJ2-5; CDR3aa: CASSSRDRGETQYF
v_gene: TRBV10-2; j_gene: TRBJ2-7; CDR3aa: CASKALAPSYEQYF
v_gene: TRBV19; j_gene: TRBJ1-5; CDR3aa: CASSNGWQRNQPQHF